This T cell receptor beta chain is from a study of robustness of blood B and T cell sequencing listed by TCRdb under 2018. For the wider study: The goal of the study was to find out how much peripheral blood is required to reliably describe the TCRbeta and IgG repertoires of an individual. In each of the roughly ten independently drawn blood samples, both the TCRbeta and the IgG repertoires were quantified. As technical replicates, two replicate TCRbeta cDNA libraries were prepared from one shared RNA pool derived from a single 10 ml draw.

The method behind the library was PCR. Sequenced on an Illumina MiSeq. cDNA was made using SMARTScribe reverse transcriptase and a 5' template-switch oligo that added a universal priming site. Each cDNA molecule was tagged by a 12-nucleotide random unique molecular identifier (UMI) carried on the template-switch oligo. During reverse transcription, TCRbeta transcripts were targeted by chain-specific reverse primers. Uracil DNA glycosylase treatment was used to remove residual template-switch adapters, and a Qiagen MinElute kit was used to purify the cDNA. For the first PCR, 20 to 25 cycles were run with KAPA HiFi HotStart ReadyMix and step-out primers, split across four 50 ul reactions. Products of the first-round PCR were gel-purified before additional amplification. Illumina Nextera adapters were attached in a second roughly 8-cycle PCR, after which libraries were purified and pooled. A 50-nucleotide 5' read captured the UMI barcode for each TCRbeta molecule. Per the authors' processing: Using the MIGEC toolkit, reads were grouped by UMI into consensus reads. PEAR was used to merge forward and reverse consensus reads into final reads. Identical UMI-sequence pairs shared across libraries were treated as cross-sample contamination and removed by a custom decontamination script. V(D)J assignment and CDR3 extraction were performed with MIGMAP, a wrapper around IgBLAST. A TCR clonotype was defined as sharing the same V gene, J gene and CDR3 amino acid sequence, and CDR1 and CDR2 were not sequenced. The public reads were run again by TCRdb, first through fastp at Q25 and then through MiXCR, and only productive beta chains were kept. Each record represents a unique CDR3 protein, reported with the most common genes and DNA among its rows. The V and J calls and clone size come from TCRdb's table, not from the authors' own analysis. For this sample the table gives fewer than 1,900 distinct CDR3 sequences, of which over 55% were detected only once. 34% of the sample is in the top ten clones.

Results and caveats for the whole study, not just this receptor: Combining 3 or 4 tubes (roughly 28-45 ml blood) brought coverage of the top 10,000 TCRbeta clonotypes close to saturation. The 1,000 most abundant TCRbeta clonotypes from the pooled draws were detected in every single 10 ml sample. No improvement in the overlap of rare TCRbeta clonotypes was observed when tubes were pooled, implying that much larger blood volumes would be needed for rare TCRbeta clonotypes to be captured. Between the technical replicate libraries, approximately 95% of the top 10,000 TCRbeta clonotypes in one library were also present in the other library. The TCRbeta rarefaction curves did not fully level off, which suggests under-sequencing or many low-abundance clonotypes. Evidence of cross-contamination, likely caused by batch processing, was seen in one pair of TCRbeta libraries, and the UMI-sequence pairs shared between the two libraries were removed. EDTA tubes required immediate fractionation, limiting use in multi-site collections.

mRNA, which captures expressed receptors, was used instead of genomic DNA for quantification of TCRbeta repertoires. Buffy coat leukocytes were collected into Trizol, and RNA was extracted with the Direct-zol RNA MiniPrep Plus kit without cell sorting. EDTA blood tubes were centrifuged immediately at 4°C to separate plasma, buffy coat and red blood cells. Of note for this clonotype: The antigen it recognizes is unknown. The input lacks base qualities; no much larger clone sits a single base away.

Reading the germline V gene gives CDR1 SGHDT and CDR2 YYEEEE. V gives up 4 bases and J gives up 0 bases, and the segment between their germline ends measures 8 bases. The CDR3 contains 15 residues, cysteine and phenylalanine counted. The entry retains the CDR3 DNA only, 45 bases that are in frame from base 1. Sequenced input: peripheral blood. Rearrangement joined TRBV5-6 to TRBJ2-6; no confident D gene assignment can be made. The receptor's source is a human donor in good health. CDR3 region: CASSPVASGANVLTF. Here is the DNA: TGTGCCAGCAGCCCGGTTGCCTCTGGGGCCAACGTCCTGACTTTC. Joined to the reference TRBV5-6 and TRBJ2-6 proteins, this CDR3 gives the full variable domain: DAGVTQSPTHLIKTRGQQVTLRCSPKSGHDTVSWYQQALGQGPQFIFQYYEEEERQRGNFPDRFSGHQFPNYSSELNVNALLLGDSALYLCASSPVASGANVLTFGAGSRLTVL.